This passage covers 28 T cell receptor beta chains from one sample sequenced in a study of shared clonotypes between healthy human individuals. TCRdb keeps only in-frame clones here, not all; method: immunoSEQ multiplex PCR. The sample consists of roughly 2.6 million clones, roughly nine tenths of them appearing once. Sequenced: naive CD4+ T cells sorted from blood. Subset: CD45RA+ positively selected. These receptors were taken from a man in his late teens or twenties in good health.

The chain recombines TRBV18 with TRBJ2-2; TRBD2 aligns across 11 bases. This CDR3 spans 16 amino acids. CDR1 is KGHSH and CDR2 is LQKENI in the germline V gene. V lost 3 bases to trimming and J lost 5 bases; unmatched junction nucleotides: 5. As DNA, the CDR3 is TGTGCCAGCTCACCGCTAGCGGGGGGCTCGACCGGGGAGCTGTTTTTT. Its translation: CASSPLAGGSTGELFF.

This clone showed up just once. Other DNA sequences of this sample code for an identical CDR3. This sequence joins TRBV6-1 and TRBJ2-1; 13 positions agree with TRBD2. The trim removed 6 bases at V and 1 base at J, leaving 3 bases unmatched. The germline V gene has CDR1 MNHNS and CDR2 SASEGT. This CDR3 contains 16 residues. This chain's CDR3 is CASSELAGGSYNEQFF. As DNA, the CDR3 is TGTGCCAGCAGCGAACTAGCGGGAGGGTCCTACAATGAGCAGTTCTTC.

V usage is TRBV21-1 and J usage is TRBJ2-7; the table assigns TRBD2, which was not confirmed against the DNA. TRBV21-1 is flagged as a pseudogene. CDR3 length: 18 residues. The CDR3 here is CASSKNEIPPGGGSEQYF. In nucleotides, the CDR3 is TGTGCCAGCAGCAAAAACGAAATCCCGCCGGGGGGAGGGTCCGAGCAGTACTTC.

The rearrangement uses TRBV9 and TRBJ2-7, with D possibly being TRBD1 or TRBD2 (5 bases each). Germline V lookup: CDR1 SGDLS, CDR2 YYNGEE. This CDR3 spans 14 amino acids. V lost 4 bases and J 6 bases, leaving 17 bases between the germline ends. The CDR3 sequence: CASSQTGTTSEQYF. The CDR3 DNA sequence: TGTGCCAGCAGCCAAACCGGGACCACTTCCGAGCAGTACTTC.

The J gene is TRBJ2-7, the V gene TRBV13; 8 bases are a match to TRBD2. J lost 2 bases, V lost 4 bases, and 1 base had no gene match. Germline CDR1 reads PRHDT; CDR2 reads FYEKMQ (reference sequence). This CDR3 is 13 amino acids long. CDR3: CASSSGGAYEQYF. The CDR3 nucleotides read TGTGCCAGCAGCTCGGGGGGGGCCTACGAGCAGTACTTC.

V and J are TRBV6-5 and TRBJ2-5, with D tentatively TRBD1 or TRBD2 (5 bases each). From germline, CDR1 is MNHEY and CDR2 SVGAGI. The ends were cut back, 3 bases at V and 9 bases at J, with 20 bases in the middle. CDR3 length: 15 amino acids. The CDR3 bases are TGTGCCAGCAGTTATCAGGGCCGGGGCAGAGGGGCCCAGTACTTC. This translates into CASSYQGRGRGAQYF.

This clone was detected once. The rearrangement links TRBV11-2 to TRBJ1-6; 10 bases agree with TRBD1. The CDR3 consists of 17 residues. The V segment lost 6 bases and the J segment 8 bases; nucleotides outside the gene matches: 13. The germline V gene has CDR1 SGHAT and CDR2 FQNNGV. The chain's CDR3 is CASRSGDRGEPYSPLHF. CDR3 DNA sequence: TGTGCCAGCAGATCAGGGGACAGGGGAGAGCCCTATTCACCCCTCCACTTT.

CDR3 in amino acids: CASKREAPDEQYF. CDR3 sequence (DNA): TGCGCCAGCAAGCGGGAGGCCCCTGACGAGCAGTACTTC. This chain links TRBV10-2 with TRBJ2-7; 9 bases match TRBD2. The CDR3 consists of 13 residues. Germline values: CDR1 WSHSY, CDR2 SAAADI. V dropped 7 bases and J dropped 5; count of bases not matched to a gene: 6.

The chain combines TRBV19 with TRBJ2-7; 9 bases align to TRBD2. V lost 5 bases, J lost 0 bases, and 2 bases stayed unmatched. Germline CDR1 and CDR2: LNHDA and SQIVND (reference sequence). CDR3 length: 14 amino acids. The CDR3 DNA is TGTGCCAGTAGTTTAGCGGGGGTCTCCTACGAGCAGTACTTC. The encoded protein is CASSLAGVSYEQYF.

CDR3 nucleotides: TGCGCCAGCAGGGAGACAGGGCTTTATAATTCACCCCTCCACTTT. Its protein is CASRETGLYNSPLHF. The chain recombines TRBV5-1 with TRBJ1-6; 7 nucleotides align to TRBD1. The trim removed 5 bases at V and 4 bases at J, leaving 6 bases unmatched. The CDR3 is made up of 15 amino acids. Germline V gene lookup returns CDR1 SGHRS and CDR2 YFSETQ.

The chain links TRBV7-9 to TRBJ2-3; 7 positions agree with TRBD2. V shed 1 base, J shed 2 bases, and the junction held 9 bases outside the gene matches. The CDR3 covers 17 residues. Germline assignment: CDR1 SEHNR and CDR2 FQNEAQ (reference sequence). Here the CDR3 DNA reads TGTGCCAGCAGCTTAGATGGTAGCGGGCCTATCACAGATACGCAGTATTTT. It translates to CASSLDGSGPITDTQYF.

The rearrangement joins TRBV30 to TRBJ2-1; 7 bases map to TRBD1. The germline gives CDR1 GTSNPN, CDR2 SVGIG (reference sequence). The CDR3 has 12 residues. V lost 8 bases to trimming and J lost 5 bases; unmatched junction nucleotides: 6. DNA of the CDR3: TGTGCCGGTATACAGGGGAACAATGAGCAGTTCTTC. Its translation is CAGIQGNNEQFF.

The count of this clone is one. The chain joins TRBV6-6 to TRBJ1-5; tentatively, D is TRBD1 (5 bases). The CDR3 is 16 amino acids. CDR1 and CDR2 (germline): MNHNY, SVGAGI (reference sequence). Trimming left V 3 bases short and J 3 bases short, with 15 bases between. This CDR3 reads CASSYPTRGNNQPQHF. CDR3 in DNA: TGTGCCAGCAGTTATCCCACACGGGGCAACAATCAGCCCCAGCATTTT.

This rearrangement joins TRBV30 to TRBJ2-1; 9 positions match TRBD2. Germline V gene lookup returns CDR1 GTSNPN and CDR2 SVGIG (reference sequence). The trim removed 2 bases at V and 8 bases at J, leaving 7 bases unmatched. This CDR3 region has 14 residues. Here the CDR3 reads CAWSTAGGVHEQFF. Written as DNA, the CDR3 is TGTGCCTGGAGTACGGCGGGAGGGGTGCATGAGCAGTTCTTC.

The chain links TRBV18 to TRBJ1-1, with D unclear. The V and J ends lost 1 base and 1 base respectively, with 7 bases between them. CDR1 and CDR2 from the germline V gene are KGHSH and LQKENI. The CDR3 loop spans 14 amino acids. DNA for the CDR3: TGTGCCAGCTCACCACTGGGCAAGAACACTGAAGCTTTCTTT. Amino acid sequence: CASSPLGKNTEAFF.

The chain combines TRBV29-1 with TRBJ2-1; D is uncertain. Looked up from germline, CDR1 is SQVTM and CDR2 is ANQGSEA. The CDR3 contains 13 residues. The germline V and J ends were trimmed by 0 bases and 3 bases, with 6 bases remaining between them. In DNA form, the CDR3 reads TGCAGCGTTGAAGACCAGGACTACAATGAGCAGTTCTTC. It specifies CSVEDQDYNEQFF.

This clone showed up just a few times. The V gene is TRBV2, the J gene TRBJ1-3, with D possibly matching TRBD1 (5 bases). Trimming left V 4 bases short and J 11 bases short, with 15 bases between. Germline loops: CDR1 SNHLY, CDR2 FYNNEI. CDR3 length: 13 amino acids. The CDR3 sequence: CASSGTPPRAIYF. CDR3 bases: TGTGCCAGCAGTGGGACACCTCCTCGCGCCATATATTTT.

V usage is TRBV28 and J usage is TRBJ2-7, with D hard to call. Germline V gene lookup returns CDR1 MDHEN and CDR2 SYDVKM. Trimming took off 3 bases at V and 1 base at J, with 10 bases between the two ends. CDR3 length: 14 residues. The CDR3 bases are TGTGCCAGCAGTTTCGCCCTGCGGTCCTACGAGCAGTACTTC. Protein: CASSFALRSYEQYF.

This clone was recorded only once. V gene TRBV2 combines with J gene TRBJ2-3, with unresolved D. Germline-derived CDR1 and CDR2 are SNHLY and FYNNEI. The germline V and J ends were trimmed by 7 bases and 3 bases, with 17 bases remaining between them. The CDR3 has 15 residues. CDR3 nucleotide sequence: TGTGCCAGCATCTTCCAACTTGGTGTAACAGATACGCAGTATTTT. Translating it yields CASIFQLGVTDTQYF.

This clone was seen only once. This rearrangement joins TRBV5-6 to TRBJ2-1; 10 bases map to TRBD1. The ends lost 4 bases at V and 14 bases at J; junction bases unmatched: 12. The V gene's germline CDR1 is SGHDT and CDR2 YYEEEE. This CDR3 comprises 14 residues. The CDR3: CASSTGTGASMEFF. The CDR3 region has the DNA TGTGCCAGCAGCACCGGGACAGGGGCCTCTATGGAGTTCTTC.

V is TRBV14 and J is TRBJ1-3; D is unclear. Per the germline V gene, CDR1 is SGHDN and CDR2 is FVKESK. V was shortened by 0 bases and J by 4 bases, with 19 bases between the two germline ends. There are 18 residues in the CDR3. The CDR3 reads CASSQEGDARQSGNTIYF. DNA of the CDR3: TGTGCCAGCAGCCAAGAAGGTGATGCCCGTCAGTCCGGAAACACCATATATTTT.

In the case of this clone: The same CDR3 arises from other DNA sequences in this sample as well. The chain is built from TRBV5-1 and TRBJ1-2; 8 nucleotides agree with TRBD1. Per germline, CDR1 SGHRS and CDR2 YFSETQ. The junction had 3 bases not matched to a gene; V was cut back by 3 bases and J by 5 bases. The CDR3 spans 13 residues. The chain's CDR3 is CASSSGQDYGYTF. CDR3 in DNA: TGCGCCAGCAGCTCGGGACAGGATTATGGCTACACCTTC.

This clone turned up a few times. The sample holds other DNA sequences that translate to the same CDR3. The rearrangement links TRBV10-1 to TRBJ1-1; D is unclear. This CDR3 is built from 13 residues. From germline, CDR1 is WNHNN and CDR2 SYGVQD (reference sequence). Trimming removed 4 bases at V and 0 bases at J, with 6 bases between. CDR3 nucleotide sequence: TGCGCCAGCAGTGGTGGAGTGAACACTGAAGCTTTCTTT. It yields the protein CASSGGVNTEAFF.

The chain has TRBV7-3 and TRBJ2-7; 9 nucleotides line up with TRBD1. Germline-derived CDR1 and CDR2 are SGHTA and FQGTGA. The V segment lost 0 bases and the J segment 2 bases; nucleotides outside the gene matches: 2. The CDR3 is 15 amino acids. The CDR3 region has the DNA TGTGCCAGCAGCTTAACAGGACAGGGGACCTACGAGCAGTACTTC. Translation: CASSLTGQGTYEQYF. Complete variable domain (other parts from reference TRBV7-3 and TRBJ2-7): GAGVSQTPSNKVTEKGKYVELRCDPISGHTALYWYRQSLGQGPEFLIYFQGTGAADDSGLPNDRFFAVRPEGSVSTLKIQRTERGDSAVYLCASSLTGQGTYEQYFGPGTRLTVT.

The V call is TRBV10-3, the J call TRBJ2-4; perhaps TRBD2 as D (5 bases). CDR3 length: 15 amino acids. V was clipped by 3 bases and J by 3 bases, with 12 bases between them. Germline CDR1 reads ENHRY; CDR2 reads SYGVKD. The CDR3 region has the DNA TGTGCCATCAGTGAAGTAATACGGGACAAAAACATTCAGTACTTC. This encodes CAISEVIRDKNIQYF.

The chain combines TRBV7-2 with TRBJ1-2; 7 nucleotides match TRBD1. Trimming removed 5 bases from V and 6 bases from J; junction bases left unmatched: 6. The CDR3 is 13 amino acids. Germline V gene lookup returns CDR1 SGHTA and CDR2 FQGNSA. The CDR3, as DNA: TGTGCCAGCAGCCTCGGACAGGTTGATGGCTACACCTTC. This sequence encodes CASSLGQVDGYTF.

The rearrangement joins TRBV30 to TRBJ2-1; 11 nucleotides align to TRBD2. CDR3 size: 17 residues. Germline trimming cut 0 bases from V and 2 bases from J; bases unmatched to any gene: 6. Germline CDR1 is GTSNPN and CDR2 is SVGIG (reference sequence). The chain's CDR3 is CAWSVGLTSGTYNEQFF. The DNA for the CDR3 is TGTGCCTGGAGTGTAGGCCTGACTAGCGGGACCTACAATGAGCAGTTCTTC.

The chain links TRBV18 to TRBJ2-5, with 7 bases matching TRBD1. V lost 1 base to trimming and J lost 1 base; unmatched junction nucleotides: 3. This CDR3 spans 15 amino acids. The germline V gene encodes CDR1 KGHSH and CDR2 LQKENI. This chain's CDR3 is CASSPLQGSQETQYF. The CDR3 DNA sequence: TGTGCCAGCTCACCACTACAGGGGTCCCAAGAGACCCAGTACTTC.